This T cell receptor (beta chain) was sequenced during a study of blood T cell repertoires in COVID-19 (TCRdb year 2020). About the full investigation: The collaborator samples originated in the United States, Italy and Spain and spanned the acute and convalescent phases of COVID-19. The material from the prospective study consisted of cDNA or gDNA derived from T cells, B-cell-depleted T cells, or PBMCs. Deeply sampled blood TCRbeta repertoires from subjects exposed to, actively infected with, or recovered from COVID-19 were included in the dataset. The repertoires were made available in a free public database intended to serve as a resource for research on the immune response to SARS-CoV-2. The samples were drawn from two sources: the first 160 participants of the ongoing ImmuneRACE study, and some 1,300 subjects contributed by 6 global collaborators. The sample metadata nearly always contained a de-identified subject ID, COVID-19 status, age in years and sex. Where HLA class I and class II types were available, the types were taken from metadata supplied by the sample provider, not from assay-based typing.

General study outcomes and caveats: The quantity of clinical and demographic metadata differed by source and by participant and was supplied without curation.

To note about this clone: The target of this receptor is not known. No base-level quality is on record; no much larger clone is a single base apart.

Per the germline V gene (reference sequence), MNHNY is the CDR1 and SVGAGI is the CDR2. V is reduced by 7 bases and J by 4 bases, leaving a spacing of 18 bases between them. Its CDR3 holds 15 amino acids, cysteine through phenylalanine. Just the 45-base CDR3 DNA is kept, in frame starting at base 1. TCRbeta CDR3 regions were amplified from genomic DNA by means of the immunoSEQ Assay, a bias-controlled multiplex PCR. The source study handled its data this way. The number of nucleated cells in each sample was estimated from the amplification of reference gene primers within the assay. Sequence reads were collapsed and filtered to measure the absolute abundance of every unique TCRbeta CDR3 rearrangement. For each sample, productive Simpson clonality was calculated as the square root of Simpson's diversity index over productive rearrangements. TCRdb stores this immuneACCESS table with in-frame sequences only. Part of the clones is absent; in the studies checked, under half of the shortfall reflects unresolved V genes, and no reason is known for the rest. D and trimming come from the DNA, and the V and J calls and clone size come from that table. The sample table contains some 270,000 clones; only one count was recorded for around 88% of them. Over 5.5% of the sample is taken by the ten largest.

One collaborating source in Seattle enrolled patients while the patients were actively infected and followed the patients over time throughout the course of disease. The collaborating institutions used their own protocols to collect whole blood in K2EDTA tubes. Collaborator samples were shipped for TCRbeta analysis as frozen whole blood, isolated PBMCs, or DNA extracted from either sample type. This clonotype originated in a woman older than 75 with COVID-19, enrolled during active disease. The chain is encoded by TRBV6-6 joined to TRBJ2-3; tentative D gene TRBD2, with 6 bases matching. The source material was peripheral blood. The nucleotide sequence reads TGTGCCAGCACCCTAAGGGGAGGCGAGCCAGATACGCAGTATTTT. It codes for CASTLRGGEPDTQYF.